These T cell receptor beta chains were read from a single sample in a study of T-cell reconstitution after alpha-beta-depleted transplantation in children. Using its own MiXCR run on the PCR reads, TCRdb lists one record per CDR3 protein. In the table there are hundreds of thousands of distinct CDR3 sequences, roughly a tenth of which are singletons. The specimen was PBMCs from the stem cell graft donor, collected from the stem cell graft. These receptors were collected from a human donor who donated a stem cell graft to a child with acute lymphoblastic leukemia. The CDR3 runs from the conserved cysteine through the conserved F or W. A D gene is named only where the DNA matches it firmly. Some rows have no size entry. The others give once, few or many, or a class for an expanded clone.

few TRBJ1-4 TRBV19 TRBD1 CASSKTGEAEKLFF TGTGCCAGTAGTAAGACAGGGGAGGCTGAAAAACTGTTTTTT
- TRBJ2-4 TRBV5-6 - CASSFLGANIQYF TGTGCCAGCAGCTTTTTGGGGGCCAACATTCAGTACTTC
few TRBJ1-1 TRBV7-2 - CASSRGRSNTEAFF TGTGCCAGCAGCAGGGGACGGTCAAACACTGAAGCTTTCTTT
many TRBJ1-2 TRBV27 - CASRGRDYGYTF TGTGCCAGCAGGGGCAGAGACTATGGCTACACCTTC
- TRBJ2-5 TRBV7-2 TRBD2 CASRKGLAAETQYF TGTGCCAGCAGAAAGGGACTAGCGGCAGAGACCCAGTACTTC
few TRBJ2-4 TRBV2 - CASSERAGWGADIQYF TGTGCCAGCAGTGAGAGGGCAGGGTGGGGGGCAGACATTCAGTACTTC
few TRBJ2-1 TRBV5-1 - CASSLAVYNEQFF TGCGCCAGCAGCTTGGCCGTTTACAATGAGCAGTTCTTC
many TRBJ2-7 TRBV10-3 TRBD2 CAISLAGEQYF TGTGCCATCAGCCTAGCGGGCGAGCAGTACTTC
many TRBJ2-7 TRBV7-2 - CASSLGSGNEQYF TGTGCCAGCAGCTTAGGTAGTGGGAACGAGCAGTACTTC
many TRBJ2-5 TRBV7-2 - CASSVWTEETQYF TGTGCCAGCAGCGTGTGGACGGAAGAGACCCAGTACTTC
- TRBJ1-2 TRBV29-1 - CSSQGASYGYTF TGCAGTTCACAGGGCGCGAGCTATGGCTACACCTTC
many TRBJ1-5 TRBV4-1 - CASSQDRAGGQPQHF TGCGCCAGCAGCCAAGATCGGGCAGGCGGCCAGCCCCAGCATTTT
many TRBJ2-1 TRBV5-6 - CASSLRWLNNEQFF TGTGCCAGCAGCTTGCGTTGGCTAAACAATGAGCAGTTCTTC
many TRBJ1-1 TRBV5-4 - CASSLYDTEAFF TGTGCCAGCAGCTTGTACGACACTGAAGCTTTCTTT
- TRBJ2-3 TRBV7-6 TRBD2 CASSLGSAAGYSTDTQYF TGTGCCAGCAGCTTAGGCAGCGCAGCGGGGTATAGCACAGATACGCAGTATTTT
- TRBJ2-5 TRBV6-5 TRBD1 CASSLPGQGLETQYF TGTGCCAGCAGTTTACCGGGACAGGGGTTGGAGACCCAGTACTTC
few TRBJ2-3 TRBV15 - CATSRDFSSGDFTDTQYF TGTGCCACCAGCAGAGATTTTTCAAGCGGAGATTTCACAGATACGCAGTATTTT
many TRBJ2-5 TRBV18 - CASSPLSASSETQYF TGTGCCAGCTCACCACTTTCCGCAAGTTCGGAGACCCAGTACTTC
few TRBJ2-7 TRBV6-1 TRBD2 CASAGDDPYEQYF TGTGCCAGCGCGGGGGATGACCCCTACGAGCAGTACTTC
many TRBJ2-3 TRBV7-9 - CASSLDGQTTDTQYF TGTGCCAGCAGCTTAGACGGACAAACGACAGATACGCAGTATTTT
few TRBJ2-4 TRBV7-2 - CASSFWDGENIQYF TGTGCCAGCAGCTTCTGGGACGGCGAAAACATTCAGTACTTC
few TRBJ1-4 TRBV18 TRBD1 CASSPEAGTGGTTNEKLFF TGTGCCAGCTCACCAGAAGCCGGGACAGGGGGGACAACTAATGAAAAACTGTTTTTT
- TRBJ2-7 TRBV19 TRBD1 CASSLTGPNEQYF TGTGCCAGTAGCCTGACAGGGCCGAACGAGCAGTACTTC
few TRBJ2-7 TRBV7-2 - CASSLVRGPRDYEQYF TGTGCCAGCAGCTTAGTCCGGGGCCCTCGCGACTACGAGCAGTACTTC
few TRBJ2-3 TRBV5-1 TRBD1 CASSQGAGTDTQYF TGCGCCAGCAGTCAGGGGGCCGGCACAGATACGCAGTATTTT
few TRBJ1-2 TRBV5-1 TRBD1 CASSLVTGGGVDGYTF TGCGCCAGCAGCTTGGTGACAGGGGGCGGTGTTGATGGCTACACCTTC